The next 10 T cell receptor beta chains were all read from a single sample in a study of blood T cell repertoires in COVID-19. Clones were sequenced by immunoSEQ multiplex PCR, and TCRdb holds only the in-frame ones, with some missing. The table shows about 240,000 clones, with 88% occurring only once. Specimen: peripheral blood. These receptors were taken from a woman between 35 and 50 years old who had recovered from COVID-19.

The CDR3 DNA follows: TGTGCCTGGAGAGTTTTGGGGCCCAATAATTCACCCCTCCACTTT. This sequence encodes CAWRVLGPNNSPLHF. The chain couples TRBV30 to TRBJ1-6, with D perhaps TRBD1 (5 bases). V was trimmed by 3 bases and J by 5 bases, leaving 14 bases between them. CDR1 and CDR2 from the germline V gene are GTSNPN and SVGIG (reference sequence). The CDR3 spans 15 residues. The full variable domain, in which reference TRBV30 and TRBJ1-6 provide the parts outside the CDR3, is SQTIHQWPATLVQPVGSPLSLECTVEGTSNPNLYWYRQAAGRGLQLLFYSVGIGQISSEVPQNLSASRPQDRQFILSSKKLLLSDSGFYLCAWRVLGPNNSPLHFGNGTRLTVT.

The gene calls are TRBV30 and TRBJ1-5; TRBD1 agrees at 10 bases. V gave up 2 bases and J gave up 1 base; unmatched junction bases: 11. CDR1 and CDR2 from the germline V gene are GTSNPN and SVGIG (reference sequence). The CDR3 is made up of 18 amino acids. In nucleotides, the CDR3 is TGTGCCTGGAGTCCCCGAGGACAGGGGGTTAGGAGCAATCAGCCCCAGCATTTT. Translating it yields CAWSPRGQGVRSNQPQHF. Looking up the rest from reference TRBV30 and TRBJ1-5 gives the full variable domain: SQTIHQWPATLVQPVGSPLSLECTVEGTSNPNLYWYRQAAGRGLQLLFYSVGIGQISSEVPQNLSASRPQDRQFILSSKKLLLSDSGFYLCAWSPRGQGVRSNQPQHFGDGTRLSIL.

The CDR3 region has the DNA TGCGCCAGCTCGTGGACACTCCACTCTGGGGCCAACGTCCTGACTTTC. The encoded protein is CASSWTLHSGANVLTF. This rearrangement joins TRBV5-1 to TRBJ2-6; D perhaps matches TRBD1 (5 bases). Germline V gene sequence: CDR1 SGHRS, CDR2 YFSETQ. Between the trimmed V and J ends, which lost 7 bases and 0 bases, there was a span of 14 bases. The length of the CDR3 is 16 residues.

The chain carries TRBV5-4 and TRBJ2-7; TRBD2 is a possible D gene (5 bases). Trimming left V 6 bases short and J 4 bases short, with 14 bases between. The CDR3 sequence is 13 residues long. The germline gives CDR1 SGHNT, CDR2 YYREEE (reference sequence). In DNA, the CDR3 is TGTGCCAGCACCCCCGGTCGGGGTTACGAGCAGTACTTC. Amino acid sequence: CASTPGRGYEQYF.

This sequence joins TRBV9 and TRBJ1-2; D not certain. Germline values: CDR1 SGDLS, CDR2 YYNGEE. V was clipped by 0 bases and J by 2 bases, with 8 bases between them. The CDR3 loop spans 14 amino acids. CDR3 in amino acids: CASSVGSLNYGYTF. CDR3 sequence (DNA): TGTGCCAGCAGCGTAGGGTCACTAAACTATGGCTACACCTTC.

The chain recombines TRBV30 with TRBJ1-2; 7 positions agree with TRBD1. Trimming cost V 2 bases and J 4 bases; bases outside gene matches: 7. The CDR3 loop spans 14 amino acids. The germline CDR1 and CDR2 sequences are GTSNPN and SVGIG (reference sequence). This CDR3 is CAWSRDSGGYGYTF. The DNA of the CDR3 is TGTGCCTGGAGTCGGGACAGTGGGGGCTATGGCTACACCTTC.

The chain joins TRBV19 to TRBJ2-1; 12 positions agree with TRBD2. J gave up 3 bases and V 3 bases, and 0 bases lay outside the gene matches. Germline CDR1 and CDR2: LNHDA and SQIVND (reference sequence). The CDR3 is made up of 15 amino acids. CDR3 bases: TGTGCCAGTAGTATGACTAGCGGGAGCTACAATGAGCAGTTCTTC. Translating gives CASSMTSGSYNEQFF.

This clone was counted a few times. The CDR3 spells CASSPKGRAGEETQYF. As DNA, the CDR3 is TGTGCCAGCAGCCCGAAAGGGAGGGCAGGAGAAGAGACCCAGTACTTC. The chain employs TRBV7-3 and TRBJ2-5; 7 nucleotides agree with TRBD2. The junction had 12 bases not matched to a gene; V was cut back by 5 bases and J by 3 bases. Germline CDR1 reads SGHTA; CDR2 reads FQGTGA. This CDR3 comprises 16 residues.

This clone was counted once. V and J are TRBV6-4 and TRBJ2-3; 8 bases fit TRBD2. Germline assignment: CDR1 MRHNA and CDR2 SNTAGT. V was pared by 6 bases and J by 2 bases, with 7 bases of the junction left unmatched. The CDR3 extends over 15 amino acids. The CDR3 coding sequence is TGTGCCAGCAGCGAGACTAGCGCGCACACAGATACGCAGTATTTT. As protein: CASSETSAHTDTQYF.

The V gene is TRBV4-2, the J gene TRBJ2-2; 7 nucleotides match TRBD1. The CDR3 has 15 amino acids. Germline trimming cut 4 bases from V and 1 base from J; bases unmatched to any gene: 3. CDR1 and CDR2 (germline): LGHNA, YNFKEQ. CDR3 bases: TGTGCCAGCAGCCCTAGGACAGGGAACACCGGGGAGCTGTTTTTT. Protein sequence: CASSPRTGNTGELFF.